Listed below are T cell receptor beta chains from one sample, sequenced in a study of blood T cells in healthy people across ages. TCRdb re-analysed the 5' RACE reads in MiXCR, keeping a single row per CDR3 protein. The sample comprises fewer than 2,000,000 distinct CDR3 sequences, 30% to 35% of which are singletons, and about 11% rests with the top ten. Material: blood. These TCRs come from a woman aged 30 to 39 in good health. The CDR3 runs from the conserved cysteine through the conserved F or W. A D gene is named only where the DNA matches it firmly. Clone size appears in some rows only: once, few, many, or a class for an expanded clone.

d_gene,abundance,j_gene,v_gene,CDR3aa,CDR3nt
NA,NA,TRBJ2-2,TRBV7-9,CASSFGKGGFGELFF,TGTGCCAGCAGCTTCGGGAAGGGGGGCTTCGGGGAGCTGTTTTTT
TRBD2,many,TRBJ2-3,TRBV7-2,CASDQRDDTQYF,TGTGCCAGCGACCAGCGGGATGATACGCAGTATTTT
TRBD2,NA,TRBJ2-7,TRBV27,CASSTGLAGAKGAYEQYF,TGTGCCAGCAGTACGGGACTAGCGGGAGCCAAAGGAGCCTACGAGCAGTACTTC
NA,few,TRBJ1-4,TRBV5-1,CASSSDGANEKLFF,TGCGCCAGCAGCAGCGACGGGGCGAACGAAAAACTGTTTTTT
NA,few,TRBJ2-7,TRBV3-1,CASSQGVAGWGEQYF,TGTGCCAGCAGCCAAGGTGTGGCGGGTTGGGGCGAGCAGTACTTC
NA,NA,TRBJ1-6,TRBV13,CASSVRQAAWSPLHF,TGTGCCAGCAGCGTCCGACAGGCCGCTTGGTCACCCCTCCACTTT
TRBD2,NA,TRBJ2-1,TRBV5-1,CASSLGGGGGNEQFF,TGCGCCAGCAGCTTGGGAGGCGGGGGGGGAAATGAGCAGTTCTTC
NA,few,TRBJ2-3,TRBV13,CASSTGAGTDTQYF,TGTGCCAGCAGCACAGGGGCGGGAACAGATACGCAGTATTTT
TRBD1,NA,TRBJ1-6,TRBV13,CASSPGTGKNSPLHF,TGTGCCAGCAGCCCGGGGACAGGAAAAAACTCACCCCTCCACTTT
TRBD1,once,TRBJ2-5,TRBV4-3,CASSQDTAGGGETQYF,TGCGCCAGCAGCCAGGATACGGCAGGGGGTGGCGAGACCCAGTACTTC
TRBD2,NA,TRBJ2-5,TRBV16,CASRRNGGETQYF,TGTGCCAGCAGAAGAAACGGGGGGGAGACCCAGTACTTC
NA,NA,TRBJ2-5,TRBV20-1,CSASQGANQETQYF,TGCAGTGCTAGCCAAGGGGCGAATCAAGAGACCCAGTACTTC
NA,NA,TRBJ2-5,TRBV5-1,CASSTTGPQETQYF,TGCGCCAGCAGCACCACAGGTCCTCAAGAGACCCAGTACTTC
TRBD2,few,TRBJ2-1,TRBV6-2/TRBV6-3,CASSPILAGGTGGEQFF,TGTGCCAGCAGTCCAATACTAGCGGGAGGTACCGGGGGGGAGCAGTTCTTC
NA,NA,TRBJ1-1,TRBV5-1,CASSPWSGMNTEAFF,TGCGCCAGCAGCCCGTGGAGCGGCATGAACACTGAAGCTTTCTTT
NA,NA,TRBJ2-1,TRBV12-3/TRBV12-4,CASRVAVSSYNEQFF,TGTGCCAGCAGAGTAGCGGTGAGCTCCTACAATGAGCAGTTCTTC
TRBD1,NA,TRBJ2-7,TRBV5-1,CASSMVGTGGEQYF,TGCGCCAGCAGCATGGTCGGGACAGGGGGCGAGCAGTACTTC
NA,many,TRBJ2-5,TRBV5-1,CASSSGGLQETQYF,TGTGCCAGCAGCTCGGGGGGCCTCCAAGAGACCCAGTACTTC
TRBD1,few,TRBJ2-4,TRBV15,CATSRDPGQMNIQYF,TGTGCCACCAGCAGAGACCCGGGACAGATGAACATTCAGTACTTC
NA,NA,TRBJ1-6,TRBV20-1,CSVRPPRDNSPLHF,TGCAGCGTCAGGCCGCCTAGGGATAATTCACCCCTCCACTTT
NA,once,TRBJ2-7,TRBV7-9,CASSYKSGIQRTYEQYF,TGTGCCAGCAGCTATAAGTCTGGAATACAGAGAACGTACGAGCAGTACTTC
NA,NA,TRBJ2-7,TRBV30,CAWRVGAYEQYF,TGTGCCTGGAGGGTCGGAGCCTACGAGCAGTACTTC
TRBD1,many,TRBJ2-7,TRBV5-1,CASSLGTGAYEQYF,TGCGCCAGCAGCTTGGGGACAGGGGCCTACGAGCAGTACTTC
NA,NA,TRBJ2-7,TRBV10-3,CAISEPGRPPYEQYF,TGTGCCATCAGTGAGCCGGGGCGGCCGCCCTACGAGCAGTACTTC
NA,NA,TRBJ2-7,TRBV20-1,CSASNAGTPSYEQYF,TGCAGTGCTAGTAACGCCGGGACTCCTTCCTACGAGCAGTACTTC
NA,NA,TRBJ2-5,TRBV14,CASSPESYQETQYF,TGTGCCAGCAGCCCCGAATCGTACCAAGAGACCCAGTACTTC
NA,few,TRBJ1-5,TRBV9,CASSQQGGSNQPQHF,TGTGCCAGCAGCCAACAGGGTGGTAGCAATCAGCCCCAGCATTTT
TRBD2,NA,TRBJ2-2,TRBV25-1,CAGSGTWGTSGRANTGELFF,TGTGCCGGCAGTGGCACCTGGGGGACTAGCGGGAGGGCGAACACCGGGGAGCTGTTTTTT
TRBD1,few,TRBJ1-2,TRBV12-3/TRBV12-4,CASSYDRVGYGYTF,TGTGCCAGCAGCTACGACAGGGTGGGGTATGGCTACACCTTC
NA,NA,TRBJ2-3,TRBV7-9,CASSLHGGSTDTQYF,TGTGCCAGCAGCTTACACGGCGGAAGCACAGATACGCAGTATTTT
NA,many,TRBJ1-5,TRBV4-2,CASSQQGPNAQHF,TGTGCCAGCAGCCAACAGGGCCCCAACGCCCAGCATTTT
NA,few,TRBJ2-7,TRBV7-8,CASSSLGGPSSYEQYF,TGTGCCAGCAGCTCCCTGGGGGGGCCAAGCTCCTACGAGCAGTACTTC
TRBD1,many,TRBJ2-1,TRBV29-1,CSTGTGTAIEQFF,TGCAGCACGGGGACAGGGACCGCGATCGAGCAGTTCTTC
NA,NA,TRBJ1-2,TRBV5-1,CASSSTSIGYGGYTF,TGCGCCAGCAGCTCGACTTCGATCGGGTATGGCGGCTACACCTTC
TRBD1,NA,TRBJ1-2,TRBV27,CASSLSQGGHGYTF,TGTGCCAGCAGTTTATCGCAGGGGGGCCATGGCTACACCTTC
NA,few,TRBJ2-7,TRBV7-6,CASSPQLSTPGEQYF,TGTGCCAGCAGCCCTCAACTGTCGACACCCGGCGAGCAGTACTTC
NA,NA,TRBJ2-5,TRBV27,CASSTRRGAETQYF,TGTGCCAGCAGTACCCGGAGGGGGGCAGAGACCCAGTACTTC
NA,NA,TRBJ2-1,TRBV10-2,CASSESRFEQFF,TGCGCCAGCAGTGAGTCTCGGTTTGAGCAGTTCTTC
NA,NA,TRBJ2-3,TRBV20-1,CSANLLAGTSDTQYF,TGCAGTGCTAATCTCCTGGCGGGAACGTCAGATACGCAGTATTTT
NA,NA,TRBJ2-1,TRBV2,CASRSGTEFIDEQFF,TGTGCCAGCAGATCCGGGACGGAGTTTATAGATGAGCAGTTCTTC
NA,few,TRBJ1-2,TRBV10-3,CAISESDSSNYGYTF,TGTGCCATCAGTGAGTCTGACAGTTCTAACTATGGCTACACCTTC
NA,many,TRBJ2-1,TRBV5-1,CASSLGGSTYNEQFF,TGCGCCAGCAGCTTGGGGGGCTCTACATACAATGAGCAGTTCTTC